A selection of T cell receptor beta chains follows, all from one sample in a study of control samples from healthy donors and cancer patients. Repertoires were generated with immunoSEQ multiplex PCR, while TCRdb's copy carries only in-frame clones and drops some. In the table there are fewer than 130,000 clones, around 87% of which are singletons. Material: PBMCs. The receptors shown here come from a woman aged 60-75 years with lung cancer. The CDR3 runs from the conserved cysteine through the conserved F or W. The D gene is left open where the match is weak. Not all rows give a size; the values are once, few, many and, for expanded clones, a class.

D gene	clone size	V gene	J gene	CDR3 protein	CDR3 DNA
.	.	TRBV28	TRBJ2-7	CASTTGTYEQYF	TGTGCCAGCACCACCGGGACCTACGAGCAGTACTTC
.	once	TRBV4-3	TRBJ2-5	CASSPQHRSQETQYF	TGCGCCAGCAGCCCTCAGCACAGGTCCCAAGAGACCCAGTACTTC
.	.	TRBV5-1	TRBJ2-7	CASSLGQGGEQYF	TGCGCCAGCAGCTTGGGACAGGGAGGTGAGCAGTACTTC
TRBD1	.	TRBV6-2/TRBV6-3	TRBJ1-2	CASSPGQAPTGYTF	TGTGCCAGCAGTCCCGGACAGGCCCCCACTGGCTACACCTTC
.	few	TRBV10-3	TRBJ2-2	CAISEKQGGAGELFF	TGTGCCATCAGTGAAAAACAGGGAGGGGCCGGGGAGCTGTTTTTT
.	.	TRBV7-3	TRBJ1-1	CASVGELDTEAFF	TGTGCCAGCGTCGGAGAGTTAGACACTGAAGCTTTCTTT
TRBD1	.	TRBV6-1	TRBJ1-3	CASSEGQGLSTIYF	TGTGCCAGCAGTGAGGGACAGGGGCTTAGCACCATATATTTT
TRBD2	.	TRBV28	TRBJ2-5	CASSLVLAGEETQYF	TGTGCCAGCAGTTTAGTACTAGCGGGGGAGGAGACCCAGTACTTC
TRBD2	.	TRBV27	TRBJ2-2	CASSPLAGAYAGELFF	TGTGCCAGCAGTCCTTTAGCGGGCGCCTACGCCGGGGAGCTGTTTTTT
.	.	TRBV4-3	TRBJ2-2	CASSQDWGVSGELFF	TGCGCCAGCAGCCAAGATTGGGGGGTTTCCGGGGAGCTGTTTTTT
.	.	TRBV19	TRBJ2-5	CASSIGGQETQYF	TGTGCCAGTAGTATTGGGGGGCAAGAGACCCAGTACTTC
.	.	TRBV4-2	TRBJ1-6	CASSQELRGGAYSPLHF	TGTGCCAGCAGCCAAGAGTTACGGGGGGGCGCCTATTCACCCCTCCACTTT
.	.	TRBV5-6	TRBJ1-1	CASSRQNTEAFF	TGTGCCAGCAGTAGACAGAACACTGAAGCTTTCTTT
TRBD1	.	TRBV7-2	TRBJ1-6	CASSGGRQGGNSPLHF	TGTGCCAGCAGCGGGGGAAGACAGGGGGGAAATTCACCCCTCCACTTT
.	.	TRBV18	TRBJ1-1	CASSPGPELGAFF	TGTGCCAGCTCACCCGGGCCTGAGCTAGGAGCTTTCTTT
.	.	TRBV7-2	TRBJ2-5	CASSLVSGSQETQYF	TGTGCCAGCAGCTTAGTGAGTGGATCCCAAGAGACCCAGTACTTC
TRBD2	.	TRBV7-2	TRBJ2-2	CASSALAGGPSGELFF	TGTGCCAGCAGCGCCCTAGCGGGGGGGCCCTCCGGGGAGCTGTTTTTT
.	.	TRBV5-1	TRBJ1-1	CASSLFRAGSTEAFF	TGCGCCAGCAGCTTGTTTCGGGCTGGTAGCACTGAAGCTTTCTTT
.	once	TRBV4-1	TRBJ2-5	CASSQEVASETQYF	TGCGCCAGCAGCCAAGAAGTAGCGAGCGAGACCCAGTACTTC
TRBD1	.	TRBV24-1	TRBJ1-2	CATSGGDRVYGYTF	TGTGCCACCAGTGGAGGGGACAGAGTCTATGGCTACACCTTC
.	.	TRBV7-2	TRBJ1-3	CASSLVGGDSGNTIYF	TGTGCCAGCAGCTTAGTAGGGGGGGACTCTGGAAACACCATATATTTT
.	once	TRBV9	TRBJ2-7	CASSEGQALAYEQYF	TGTGCCAGCAGCGAGGGACAAGCGTTAGCCTACGAGCAGTACTTC